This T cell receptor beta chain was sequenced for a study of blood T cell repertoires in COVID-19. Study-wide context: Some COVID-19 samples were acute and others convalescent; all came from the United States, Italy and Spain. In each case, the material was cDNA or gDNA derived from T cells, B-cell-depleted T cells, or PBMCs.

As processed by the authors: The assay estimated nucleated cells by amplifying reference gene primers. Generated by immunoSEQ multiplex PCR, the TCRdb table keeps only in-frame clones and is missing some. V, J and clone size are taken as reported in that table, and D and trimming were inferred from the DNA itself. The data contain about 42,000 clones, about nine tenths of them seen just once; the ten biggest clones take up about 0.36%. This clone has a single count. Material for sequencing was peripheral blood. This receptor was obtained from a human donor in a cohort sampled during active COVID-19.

The CDR3 protein is CASSVDAGTGNTIYF. The CDR3 DNA sequence: TGTGCCAGCAGCGTAGATGCGGGGACTGGAAACACCATATATTTT. The gene calls are TRBV9 and TRBJ1-3; D is unresolved. The CDR3 sequence is 15 residues long. Looked up from germline, CDR1 is SGDLS and CDR2 is YYNGEE. V lost 0 bases, J lost 2 bases, and 9 bases lay in between.